The 29 T cell receptor beta chains below all came from one sample that was sequenced in a study of cytomegalovirus exposure and HLA in healthy donors. Primers included in the PCR were 60 Vbeta and 13 Jbeta primers. Method: immunoSEQ multiplex PCR; TCRdb's copy keeps in-frame clones and lacks some. This repertoire shows about 86,000 clones, roughly 78% found once; its top ten account for approximately 2.7%. Source material: PBMCs. These receptors all come from a male donor in good health and CMV-seropositive.

This clone was detected a few times. The gene calls are TRBV6-4 and TRBJ1-1; TRBD1 matches 9 bases. V dropped 5 bases and J dropped 1; count of bases not matched to a gene: 2. CDR3 length: 14 amino acids. Germline lookup yields CDR1 MRHNA and CDR2 SNTAGT. CDR3 region: CASSSGQGNTEAFF. In nucleotides, the CDR3 is TGTGCCAGCAGTTCGGGACAGGGGAACACTGAAGCTTTCTTT.

This chain joins TRBV10-2 and TRBJ2-7, with TRBD2 matching over 7 bases. The CDR3 has 14 amino acids. Per germline, CDR1 WSHSY and CDR2 SAAADI. After removal of 1 base from V and 5 bases from J, the junction contained 5 bases not matched to a gene. In nucleotides, the CDR3 is TGCGCCAGCAGTGAGTTGGGAGGGTTCAACGAGCAGTACTTC. It specifies CASSELGGFNEQYF.

V gene TRBV18 combines with J gene TRBJ2-5; 9 bases line up with TRBD2. V lost 4 bases, J lost 7 bases, and 7 bases stayed unmatched. Per the germline V gene, CDR1 is KGHSH and CDR2 is LQKENI. The length of the CDR3 is 14 residues. The CDR3 DNA sequence: TGTGCCAGCTCACTAGCGGGAGAACAGGCGACCCAGTACTTC. It translates to CASSLAGEQATQYF.

CDR3 protein: CASSEQTDNEQFF. The CDR3 DNA reads TGTGCCAGCAGTGAACAGACAGACAATGAGCAGTTCTTC. This chain links TRBV6-1 with TRBJ2-1, with D maybe TRBD1 (5 bases). The germline gives CDR1 MNHNS, CDR2 SASEGT. Trimming removed 2 bases from V and 5 bases from J, with 7 bases in between. This CDR3 is 13 amino acids long.

This chain joins TRBV30 and TRBJ1-2; 8 bases are shared with TRBD1. Germline values: CDR1 GTSNPN, CDR2 SVGIG (reference sequence). This CDR3 contains 13 residues. V gave up 3 bases and J gave up 3 bases; unmatched junction bases: 3. Written as DNA, the CDR3 is TGTGCCTGGAGGAAGGACAGGGACTATGGCTACACCTTC. This gives the protein CAWRKDRDYGYTF.

The rearrangement uses TRBV5-1 and TRBJ1-1; D perhaps matches TRBD1 (5 bases). CDR3 size: 12 residues. Trimming removed 4 bases from V and 6 bases from J, with 10 bases in between. CDR1 and CDR2 from the germline V gene are SGHRS and YFSETQ. The CDR3 DNA sequence: TGCGCCAGCAGCGATCTGACAGCTGAAGCTTTCTTT. Its translation is CASSDLTAEAFF. Together with reference TRBV5-1 and TRBJ1-1, the CDR3 gives the full variable domain: KAGVTQTPRYLIKTRGQQVTLSCSPISGHRSVSWYQQTPGQGLQFLFEYFSETQRNKGNFPGRFSGRQFSNSRSEMNVSTLELGDSALYLCASSDLTAEAFFGQGTRLTVV.

The chain links TRBV5-1 to TRBJ2-7; tentative D call: TRBD2 (5 bases). Per the germline V gene, CDR1 is SGHRS and CDR2 is YFSETQ. The CDR3 spans 12 residues. The germline V and J ends were trimmed by 1 base and 6 bases, with 8 bases remaining between them. CDR3 protein: CASSLRTGEQYF. For the CDR3, the DNA is TGCGCCAGCAGCTTGAGGACTGGCGAGCAGTACTTC.

The chain joins TRBV19 to TRBJ2-2, with D maybe TRBD2 (5 bases). The CDR3 loop spans 15 amino acids. V was pared by 7 bases and J by 7 bases, with 19 bases between. CDR1 is LNHDA, CDR2 SQIVND, per germline (reference sequence). The CDR3 loop is CASKVAGVKGGELFF. The CDR3 region has the DNA TGTGCCAGTAAAGTAGCCGGGGTAAAAGGCGGGGAGCTGTTTTTT.

This clone has just one count. The V and J genes are TRBV9 and TRBJ1-1; 7 bases are shared with TRBD1. CDR3 length: 16 residues. Germline assignment: CDR1 SGDLS and CDR2 YYNGEE. Trimming cost V 0 bases and J 1 base; bases outside gene matches: 6. CDR3 sequence reads: CASSVVAGGWNTEAFF. In DNA form, the CDR3 reads TGTGCCAGCAGCGTAGTGGCAGGGGGGTGGAACACTGAAGCTTTCTTT.

This sequence joins TRBV27 and TRBJ2-7; tentatively, D is TRBD1 (5 bases). The V end lost 4 bases, the J end lost 2 bases, and 6 bases lay between the germline ends. Per germline, CDR1 MNHEY and CDR2 SMNVEV (reference sequence). This CDR3 contains 12 residues. CDR3 protein: CASSSDTYEQYF. The CDR3 region has the DNA TGTGCCAGCAGTTCGGACACCTACGAGCAGTACTTC.

J is TRBJ2-3 and V is TRBV6-6; D uncertain. V was trimmed by 7 bases and J by 2 bases, leaving 7 bases between them. Germline V CDR1 and CDR2: MNHNY, SVGAGI (reference sequence). The CDR3 covers 12 residues. The CDR3, as DNA: TGTGCCAGCACATCCCCCACAGATACGCAGTATTTT. Translated: CASTSPTDTQYF.

Comments on this clone: The missing conserved phenylalanine or tryptophan at the end of this CDR3 makes a read error likely. The DNA is left out, because the CDR3 cannot be placed on it with certainty; the CDR3 is given as TCRdb lists it. V is TRBV9 and J is TRBJ1-1; the D segment call TRBD1 is taken from the table without a DNA check. From germline, CDR1 is SGDLS and CDR2 YYNGEE. The CDR3 spans 14 residues, counting both ends. CDR3 region: CASSVLGTGTGIKA.

This clone has only one observation. V is TRBV13 and J is TRBJ2-3; 9 bases line up with TRBD1. This CDR3 spans 15 amino acids. Per germline, CDR1 PRHDT and CDR2 FYEKMQ (reference sequence). The V segment lost 5 bases and the J segment 4 bases; nucleotides outside the gene matches: 7. The CDR3, as DNA: TGTGCCAGCAGCCCGCGACAGGGGGGGGCAGATACGCAGTATTTT. Translation gives CASSPRQGGADTQYF.

This chain joins TRBV7-9 and TRBJ2-7; TRBD1 matches at 8 bases. The CDR3 is made up of 13 amino acids. Looked up from germline, CDR1 is SEHNR and CDR2 is FQNEAQ (reference sequence). V lost 4 bases to trimming and J lost 4 bases; unmatched junction nucleotides: 3. CDR3 loop: CASSSTGVYEQYF. CDR3 DNA sequence: TGTGCCAGCAGCTCGACAGGGGTTTACGAGCAGTACTTC. The full variable domain, in which reference TRBV7-9 and TRBJ2-7 provide the parts outside the CDR3, is DTGVSQNPRHKITKRGQNVTFRCDPISEHNRLYWYRQTLGQGPEFLTYFQNEAQLEKSRLLSDRFSAERPKGSFSTLEIQRTEQGDSAMYLCASSSTGVYEQYFGPGTRLTVT.

This clone was seen a single time. The chain links TRBV28 to TRBJ1-2, with a weak D call TRBD1 (6 bases). The germline gives CDR1 MDHEN, CDR2 SYDVKM. The CDR3 is 15 residues long. Trimming removed 5 bases at V and 4 bases at J, with 17 bases between. The CDR3 nucleotides are TGTGCCAGCAGTGCTGGACAGACCGCCGGCTATGGCTACACCTTC. Protein product: CASSAGQTAGYGYTF.

This clone is a singleton in its sample. The J gene is TRBJ2-7, the V gene TRBV5-4; TRBD1 agrees at 8 bases. The V and J ends lost 2 bases and 2 bases, in that order; junction bases with no gene match: 18. The germline V gene has CDR1 SGHNT and CDR2 YYREEE (reference sequence). The CDR3 has 19 residues. In DNA, the CDR3 is TGTGCCAGCAGCTTTGGCGTCTGGCCCGGACAGGGCAATCCCTACGAGCAGTACTTC. It encodes CASSFGVWPGQGNPYEQYF. The entire variable domain, with the rest obtained from reference TRBV5-4 and TRBJ2-7, is as follows: ETGVTQSPTHLIKTRGQQVTLRCSSQSGHNTVSWYQQALGQGPQFIFQYYREEENGRGNFPPRFSGLQFPNYSSELNVNALELDDSALYLCASSFGVWPGQGNPYEQYFGPGTRLTVT.

This chain uses TRBV5-1 with TRBJ2-7; 10 bases map to TRBD1. The germline V gene encodes CDR1 SGHRS and CDR2 YFSETQ. The CDR3 length is 14 residues. After removal of 6 bases from V and 5 bases from J, the junction contained 8 bases not matched to a gene. The CDR3 DNA is TGCGCCAGCACCGCCGGGACAGGGGTCCACGAGCAGTACTTC. As protein: CASTAGTGVHEQYF. Using reference TRBV5-1 and TRBJ2-7 for the parts outside the CDR3, the full variable domain is KAGVTQTPRYLIKTRGQQVTLSCSPISGHRSVSWYQQTPGQGLQFLFEYFSETQRNKGNFPGRFSGRQFSNSRSEMNVSTLELGDSALYLCASTAGTGVHEQYFGPGTRLTVT.

The chain couples TRBV19 to TRBJ1-1; D not certain. This CDR3 region has 14 residues. Trimming took off 3 bases at V and 4 bases at J, with 12 bases between the two ends. Germline CDR1 and CDR2: LNHDA and SQIVND (reference sequence). The CDR3 bases are TGTGCCAGTAGTATCGTGGCAGGAGGCACTGAAGCTTTCTTT. Translation gives CASSIVAGGTEAFF.

This chain connects TRBV2 to TRBJ2-7; D is perhaps TRBD2 (5 bases). CDR3 size: 15 residues. Germline CDR1 is SNHLY and CDR2 is FYNNEI. The V gene lost 4 bases and the J gene lost 2 bases, with 15 bases spanning the gap. CDR3 DNA sequence: TGTGCCAGCAGTGGGGTGGGCGGGCTCGCCTACGAGCAGTACTTC. This codes for CASSGVGGLAYEQYF.

The gene calls are TRBV7-9 and TRBJ2-1; TRBD2 matches at 11 bases. The CDR3 runs to 15 residues. CDR1 and CDR2 (germline): SEHNR, FQNEAQ (reference sequence). J lost 7 bases, V lost 1 base, and 3 bases had no gene match. The CDR3 here is CASSLGLAGGNEQFF. The CDR3 coding sequence is TGTGCCAGCAGCTTAGGCCTAGCGGGGGGTAATGAGCAGTTCTTC.

V is TRBV5-1 and J is TRBJ2-3; D might be TRBD2 (6 bases). V was trimmed by 1 base and J by 6 bases, leaving 15 bases between them. This CDR3 contains 15 residues. Germline V gene lookup returns CDR1 SGHRS and CDR2 YFSETQ. CDR3 DNA: TGCGCCAGCAGCTTGTTGGGCGGCGGAGGGGATACGCAGTATTTT. This codes for CASSLLGGGGDTQYF.

CDR3 DNA sequence: TGTGCCAGCAGCTTGGGCCAGCGGAGCTCCTACGAGCAGTACTTC. This gives the protein CASSLGQRSSYEQYF. The chain couples TRBV5-5 to TRBJ2-7, with a tentative D call TRBD2 (5 bases). The CDR3 loop spans 15 amino acids. V lost 0 bases, J lost 0 bases, and 10 bases lay in between. Germline-derived CDR1 and CDR2 are SGHKS and YYEKEE (reference sequence).

This clone was counted only a few times. This rearrangement joins TRBV6-1 to TRBJ1-1; the D gene is possibly TRBD1 (5 bases). The V gene's germline CDR1 is MNHNS and CDR2 SASEGT. Trimming cost V 6 bases and J 6 bases, with 17 bases left between them. The CDR3 runs 14 residues. The CDR3 DNA follows: TGTGCCAGCAGGGAGGGCAGGGCCAGCGCTGAAGCTTTCTTT. This codes for CASREGRASAEAFF.

This clone appeared a few times. V and J are TRBV7-9 and TRBJ2-7; D perhaps matches TRBD1 (5 bases). The germline V and J ends were trimmed by 2 bases and 2 bases, with 10 bases remaining between them. The CDR3 extends over 14 amino acids. CDR1 SEHNR and CDR2 FQNEAQ come from the germline V gene (reference sequence). The CDR3, as DNA: TGTGCCAGCAGCTTAAGGGGCATCACCTACGAGCAGTACTTC. This translates into CASSLRGITYEQYF.

This clone was counted once. V is TRBV6-1 and J is TRBJ2-5; D unresolved. CDR3 length equals 14 residues. Per germline, CDR1 MNHNS and CDR2 SASEGT. Trimming removed 4 bases at V and 7 bases at J, with 16 bases between. The DNA for the CDR3 is TGTGCCAGCAGTGGAACTCTAGTTTCGGGGACCCAGTACTTC. Translated, it gives CASSGTLVSGTQYF.

This clone was counted between two and nine times. The chain uses TRBV15 and TRBJ1-2; D unresolved. Deletions cut 0 bases from V and 9 bases from J, with 11 bases between. The CDR3 totals 13 residues. CDR1 is LNHNV, CDR2 YYDKDF, per germline (reference sequence). CDR3 bases: TGTGCCACCAGCAGAGACGGGAGGGATCGCTACACCTTC. Translating it yields CATSRDGRDRYTF.

This sequence joins TRBV6-4 and TRBJ2-3; TRBD2 aligns across 7 bases. Germline-derived CDR1 and CDR2 are MRHNA and SNTAGT. The CDR3 extends over 15 amino acids. With 3 bases clipped from V and 5 bases from J, the junction kept 8 bases outside the gene matches. CDR3 loop: CASSETAGEGDTQYF. The CDR3 bases are TGTGCCAGCAGTGAAACGGCGGGAGAAGGAGATACGCAGTATTTT.

Worth noting for this clone: Other DNA sequences in this sample translate to the same CDR3. The chain carries TRBV5-1 and TRBJ1-2; 9 bases match TRBD1. V gave up 2 bases and J gave up 8 bases; unmatched junction bases: 1. From germline, CDR1 is SGHRS and CDR2 YFSETQ. The CDR3 is 12 residues long. CDR3 sequence (DNA): TGCGCCAGCAGCTTCGACAGGGGGGGCTACACCTTC. Translating gives CASSFDRGGYTF.

This chain links TRBV5-1 with TRBJ1-3; no firm D call. This CDR3 spans 15 amino acids. Germline V gene sequence: CDR1 SGHRS, CDR2 YFSETQ. Between the trimmed V and J ends, which lost 4 bases and 0 bases, there was a span of 11 bases. The CDR3 coding sequence is TGCGCCAGCAGCCCAAACAGAAACTCTGGAAACACCATATATTTT. Encoded protein: CASSPNRNSGNTIYF. Together with reference TRBV5-1 and TRBJ1-3, the CDR3 gives the full variable domain: KAGVTQTPRYLIKTRGQQVTLSCSPISGHRSVSWYQQTPGQGLQFLFEYFSETQRNKGNFPGRFSGRQFSNSRSEMNVSTLELGDSALYLCASSPNRNSGNTIYFGEGSWLTVV.